Detailed here is one T cell receptor (beta chain). The antigen is undetermined. Some clones are missing from TCRdb's copy, which holds only in-frame ones; the method was immunoSEQ multiplex PCR. The table lists about 32,000 clones, roughly four fifths of them singletons. This entry belongs to a study of a mutant IDH1 vaccine in newly diagnosed glioma. Study-level points and caveats: Among patients, roughly 95% showed immune responses induced by the vaccine.

Time point here: week 35, safety follow-up. All doses held 300 ug of mutant IDH1 20-mer peptide, with topical imiquimod. The starting material was PBMCs, obtained from a glioma patient whose treatment included an IDH1 peptide vaccine. The source is a man aged 25-45 years with glioma.

CDR3 loop: CAWSTLAGVSDTQYF. The CDR3 DNA is TGTGCCTGGAGTACACTAGCGGGAGTAAGTGATACGCAGTATTTT. The rearrangement joins TRBV30 to TRBJ2-3; 11 positions match TRBD2. The CDR3 is 15 amino acids. Losses at the gene ends were 2 bases for V and 6 bases for J; bases not matched to a gene: 7. Germline V lookup: CDR1 GTSNPN, CDR2 SVGIG (reference sequence).